Listed below are T cell receptor beta chains from one sample, sequenced in a study of long-term antiretroviral therapy in people with HIV. Assay used: immunoSEQ multiplex PCR; TCRdb lists only in-frame clones, some missing. The sample records 25,000 to 35,000 clones, roughly 90% being singletons. Sequencing was performed on unsorted PBMCs, taken 1.8 years after starting antiretroviral therapy. The origin of the receptors is a woman younger than 35 with HIV. CDR3s include the opening cysteine and the closing phenylalanine or tryptophan. A D gene is named only where the DNA matches it firmly. Clone size is given for some rows only: seen once, a few or many times, or a class if the clone is expanded.

d_call: .
v_call: TRBV10-3
clone_size: .
j_call: TRBJ2-1
cdr3_aa: CAISVRSLAYNEQFF
cdr3_nt: TGTGCCATATCAGTGAGGAGTCTCGCCTACAATGAGCAGTTCTTC

d_call: TRBD1
v_call: TRBV6-5
clone_size: few
j_call: TRBJ2-3
cdr3_aa: CASSYSNRGTDTQYF
cdr3_nt: TGTGCCAGCAGTTACTCGAACAGGGGGACAGATACGCAGTATTTT

d_call: .
v_call: TRBV19
clone_size: .
j_call: TRBJ1-2
cdr3_aa: CASSIRSPGPSSYGYTF
cdr3_nt: TGTGCCAGTAGTATAAGATCCCCAGGGCCTTCGTCGTATGGCTACACCTTC

d_call: .
v_call: TRBV5-6
clone_size: once
j_call: TRBJ2-3
cdr3_aa: CASSLGGRFTDTQYF
cdr3_nt: TGTGCCAGCAGCTTGGGTGGCAGATTCACAGATACGCAGTATTTT

d_call: .
v_call: TRBV6-5
clone_size: .
j_call: TRBJ1-1
cdr3_aa: CASSLKENTEAFF
cdr3_nt: TGTGCCAGCAGCCTGAAGGAGAACACTGAAGCTTTCTTT

d_call: .
v_call: TRBV5-1
clone_size: .
j_call: TRBJ2-5
cdr3_aa: CASSLGPGETQYF
cdr3_nt: TGCGCCAGCAGCTTGGGGCCAGGGGAGACCCAGTACTTC

d_call: TRBD1
v_call: TRBV27
clone_size: .
j_call: TRBJ2-7
cdr3_aa: CASSLTRGPPYEQYF
cdr3_nt: TGTGCCAGCAGTTTAACGAGGGGGCCTCCCTACGAGCAGTACTTC

d_call: TRBD1
v_call: TRBV7-2
clone_size: .
j_call: TRBJ1-2
cdr3_aa: CASSLGQGVLSGGYTF
cdr3_nt: TGTGCCAGCAGCTTAGGACAGGGGGTTCTATCGGGAGGCTACACCTTC

d_call: TRBD1
v_call: TRBV18
clone_size: .
j_call: TRBJ2-7
cdr3_aa: CASSPTGTGYGYEQYF
cdr3_nt: TGTGCCAGCTCACCAACAGGGACAGGGTACGGCTACGAGCAGTACTTC

d_call: .
v_call: TRBV10-3
clone_size: .
j_call: TRBJ2-5
cdr3_aa: CATAGQETQYF
cdr3_nt: TGTGCCACCGCAGGGCAAGAGACCCAGTACTTC

d_call: .
v_call: TRBV6-5
clone_size: .
j_call: TRBJ1-2
cdr3_aa: CASSYGRDPQSGYTF
cdr3_nt: TGTGCCAGCAGTTACGGCAGGGACCCCCAGAGTGGCTACACCTTC

d_call: TRBD1
v_call: TRBV7-6
clone_size: .
j_call: TRBJ2-7
cdr3_aa: CASSPQGTVPYEQYF
cdr3_nt: TGTGCCAGCAGTCCCCAAGGGACAGTTCCCTACGAGCAGTACTTC

d_call: .
v_call: TRBV9
clone_size: .
j_call: TRBJ1-6
cdr3_aa: CASSPRKGVGSPLHF
cdr3_nt: TGTGCCAGCAGCCCCCGTAAAGGAGTCGGCTCACCCCTCCACTTT

d_call: TRBD1
v_call: TRBV27
clone_size: .
j_call: TRBJ2-1
cdr3_aa: CASSLRGRGTGGYEQFF
cdr3_nt: TGTGCCAGCAGTTTAAGAGGCAGGGGGACAGGGGGCTATGAGCAGTTCTTC

d_call: .
v_call: TRBV9
clone_size: .
j_call: TRBJ1-2
cdr3_aa: CASSSGQSHYGYTF
cdr3_nt: TGTGCCAGCAGCTCAGGACAGAGCCACTATGGCTACACCTTC

d_call: .
v_call: TRBV7-2
clone_size: .
j_call: TRBJ2-7
cdr3_aa: CASSLVRQATYEQYF
cdr3_nt: TGTGCCAGCAGCTTAGTACGACAGGCAACCTACGAGCAGTACTTC

d_call: TRBD1
v_call: TRBV6-6
clone_size: few
j_call: TRBJ1-5
cdr3_aa: CASSSDRPYNQPQHF
cdr3_nt: TGTGCCAGCAGCTCGGACAGGCCCTACAATCAGCCCCAGCATTTT

d_call: .
v_call: TRBV4-1
clone_size: .
j_call: TRBJ1-5
cdr3_aa: CASSQALGQPQHF
cdr3_nt: TGCGCCAGCAGCCAAGCCCTCGGTCAGCCCCAGCATTTT

d_call: .
v_call: TRBV28
clone_size: .
j_call: TRBJ1-5
cdr3_aa: CASSLGLSNQPQHF
cdr3_nt: TGTGCCAGCAGTTTAGGGTTGAGCAATCAGCCCCAGCATTTT

d_call: TRBD2
v_call: TRBV6-5
clone_size: .
j_call: TRBJ2-1
cdr3_aa: CASSAASGGYNEQFF
cdr3_nt: TGTGCCAGCAGTGCTGCAAGCGGGGGTTACAATGAGCAGTTCTTC

d_call: TRBD1
v_call: TRBV11-2
clone_size: .
j_call: TRBJ2-3
cdr3_aa: CASSYKGTGRRDTQYF
cdr3_nt: TGTGCCAGCAGCTATAAGGGGACAGGGCGTAGGGATACGCAGTATTTT

d_call: .
v_call: TRBV7-3
clone_size: .
j_call: TRBJ2-7
cdr3_aa: CASSLWTEPYEQYF
cdr3_nt: TGTGCCAGCAGCTTATGGACAGAACCCTACGAGCAGTACTTC

d_call: TRBD1
v_call: TRBV4-1
clone_size: .
j_call: TRBJ2-2
cdr3_aa: CASSHRQGAGELFF
cdr3_nt: TGCGCCAGCAGCCACCGACAGGGGGCCGGGGAGCTGTTTTTT

d_call: .
v_call: TRBV7-3
clone_size: .
j_call: TRBJ2-5
cdr3_aa: CASSPGGEETQYF
cdr3_nt: TGTGCCAGCAGCCCAGGGGGGGAAGAGACCCAGTACTTC

d_call: .
v_call: TRBV9
clone_size: .
j_call: TRBJ2-1
cdr3_aa: CASSVVAEDRAEQFF
cdr3_nt: TGTGCCAGCAGCGTAGTGGCGGAGGACCGGGCCGAGCAGTTCTTC

d_call: .
v_call: TRBV14
clone_size: .
j_call: TRBJ2-5
cdr3_aa: CASSRPGQETQYF
cdr3_nt: TGTGCCAGCAGCCGCCCAGGGCAAGAGACCCAGTACTTC

d_call: .
v_call: TRBV6-6
clone_size: .
j_call: TRBJ2-7
cdr3_aa: CASSYRAGEQYF
cdr3_nt: TGTGCCAGCAGTTACCGGGCGGGAGAGCAGTACTTC

d_call: .
v_call: TRBV4-3
clone_size: once
j_call: TRBJ2-2
cdr3_aa: CASSQEIHTGELFF
cdr3_nt: TGCGCCAGCAGCCAAGAAATCCACACCGGGGAGCTGTTTTTT

d_call: .
v_call: TRBV9
clone_size: .
j_call: TRBJ2-1
cdr3_aa: CASSASIGTYEQFF
cdr3_nt: TGTGCCAGCAGCGCCTCTATAGGGACATATGAGCAGTTCTTC

d_call: TRBD2
v_call: TRBV7-3
clone_size: .
j_call: TRBJ2-5
cdr3_aa: CASSQTSGEGETQYF
cdr3_nt: TGTGCCAGCAGCCAGACTAGCGGAGAGGGAGAGACCCAGTACTTC

d_call: TRBD1
v_call: TRBV4-1
clone_size: .
j_call: TRBJ2-2
cdr3_aa: CASSAQGTGRGELFF
cdr3_nt: TGCGCCAGCAGCGCCCAAGGGACAGGGAGAGGGGAGCTGTTTTTT

d_call: .
v_call: TRBV2
clone_size: .
j_call: TRBJ2-2
cdr3_aa: CASISRNTGELFF
cdr3_nt: TGTGCCAGCATCTCCAGGAACACCGGGGAGCTGTTTTTT

d_call: TRBD1
v_call: TRBV27
clone_size: few
j_call: TRBJ1-1
cdr3_aa: CASIGTGPANTEAFF
cdr3_nt: TGTGCCAGCATAGGGACAGGGCCTGCGAACACTGAAGCTTTCTTT

d_call: .
v_call: TRBV28
clone_size: .
j_call: TRBJ2-5
cdr3_aa: CASRPPGSLEAQYF
cdr3_nt: TGTGCCAGCAGGCCCCCGGGCAGTCTAGAGGCCCAGTACTTC

d_call: TRBD1
v_call: TRBV19
clone_size: .
j_call: TRBJ1-1
cdr3_aa: CASSIYRGDTEAFF
cdr3_nt: TGTGCCAGTAGTATTTACAGGGGCGACACTGAAGCTTTCTTT